These 2 T cell receptor beta chains were all obtained from the same sample, sequenced in a study of TIL therapy for anti-PD-1-resistant metastatic lung cancer. This was the immunoSEQ v3 assay. The protocol was immunoSEQ multiplex PCR, while the TCRdb copy is restricted to in-frame clones and leaves out a portion. The data contain about 12,000 clones, approximately 80% of them seen just once; the ten biggest clones take up 10%. Time point defined: pre-treatment sample, taken before nivolumab and TIL therapy. The specimen was blood, collected at baseline. The receptors stem from a person aged 25 to 80 with non-small cell lung cancer.

In this sample, this clone turned up once. This chain joins TRBV6-1 and TRBJ1-2; D not resolved. V lost 4 bases and J lost 8, with 11 bases in between. The CDR3 is 12 residues long. Germline CDR1 and CDR2: MNHNS and SASEGT. The CDR3 protein is CASSGATRGYTF. The CDR3 coding sequence is TGTGCCAGCAGTGGGGCTACGCGCGGCTACACCTTC.

The V call is TRBV10-1, the J call TRBJ1-2, with D maybe TRBD1 (6 bases). Germline lookup yields CDR1 WNHNN and CDR2 SYGVQD (reference sequence). The CDR3 has 13 residues. The ends were cut back, 11 bases at V and 2 bases at J, with 15 bases in the middle. This CDR3 is CASQRDTNYGYTF. The CDR3 DNA reads as TGCGCCTCCCAACGGGACACAAACTATGGCTACACCTTC.